These 28 T cell receptor beta chains were all obtained from the same sample, sequenced in a study of naive and memory T cell subsets. Study results and caveats: A few larger clonotypes appeared in naive repertoires, especially CD8, possibly memory cells re-expressing CD45RA.

These receptors have no identified antigens. Two oligonucleotides, mixed equimolar, formed the beta constant-region primer covering TRBC1 and TRBC2. Four rounds of PCR amplified the ligated cDNA using nested alpha and beta constant-region primers plus SP2. TCRdb used MiXCR to reprocess the UMI-ligation and nested PCR reads, holding one entry per CDR3 protein. Among over 130,000 distinct CDR3 sequences, approximately 20% were seen once, and the ten largest hold roughly 0.68%. Sequencing was done on a sample of naive CD8+ T cells from blood. These receptors all stem from a human donor in good health.

The V call is TRBV5-1, the J call TRBJ2-1; 11 bases fit TRBD2. J lost 6 bases, V lost 3 bases, and 5 bases had no gene match. The CDR3 is 15 amino acids. Germline CDR1 SGHRS, CDR2 YFSETQ. The CDR3 DNA reads TGCGCCAGCAGCTGGACTAGCGGGTTGTTCAATGAGCAGTTCTTC. This sequence encodes CASSWTSGLFNEQFF. The whole variable domain, filled in from reference TRBV5-1 and TRBJ2-1, reads KAGVTQTPRYLIKTRGQQVTLSCSPISGHRSVSWYQQTPGQGLQFLFEYFSETQRNKGNFPGRFSGRQFSNSRSEMNVSTLELGDSALYLCASSWTSGLFNEQFFGPGTRLTVL.

A few counts support this clonotype. The gene calls are TRBV5-4 and TRBJ2-1, with 8 nucleotides matching TRBD2. This CDR3 spans 13 amino acids. Germline trimming cut 1 base from V and 10 bases from J; bases unmatched to any gene: 4. Per the germline V gene, CDR1 is SGHNT and CDR2 is YYREEE (reference sequence). The CDR3 loop reads CASSLSGGDEQFF. The CDR3 coding sequence is TGTGCCAGCAGCTTGTCGGGAGGGGACGAGCAGTTCTTC.

This clonotype occurred a few times. The chain uses TRBV6-2 or TRBV6-3 and TRBJ2-7; 7 bases agree with TRBD1. The CDR3 length is 15 residues. The trim removed 6 bases at V and 3 bases at J, leaving 11 bases unmatched. Germline CDR1 and CDR2: MNHEY and SVGEGT. The CDR3 DNA sequence: TGTGCCAGCAGACTCGATGACAGGGTGGGCTACGAGCAGTACTTC. Amino acids: CASRLDDRVGYEQYF.

This clonotype was detected only a few times. The J gene is TRBJ1-5, the V gene TRBV9; D not certain. Trimming removed 0 bases from V and 5 bases from J, with 12 bases in between. From germline, CDR1 is SGDLS and CDR2 YYNGEE. The CDR3 is 15 residues long. The CDR3 sequence is CASSVAPGSDQPQHF. DNA for the CDR3: TGTGCCAGCAGCGTAGCACCCGGGAGCGATCAGCCCCAGCATTTT.

This clonotype was counted between two and nine times. This chain joins TRBV27 and TRBJ2-1, with D perhaps TRBD2 (6 bases). V dropped 9 bases and J dropped 2 bases, with 14 bases sitting between them. This CDR3 spans 14 amino acids. Per germline, CDR1 MNHEY and CDR2 SMNVEV (reference sequence). The CDR3 region has the DNA TGTGCCAGTGGGGGAACGGGGGCCTACAATGAGCAGTTCTTC. It specifies CASGGTGAYNEQFF.

This chain uses TRBV4-1 with TRBJ1-2; a possible D gene is TRBD1 (5 bases). The CDR3 contains 15 residues. In germline, CDR1 is MGHRA, CDR2 YSYEKL. Trimming took 4 bases from V and 3 from J, leaving 15 bases between them. The DNA for the CDR3 is TGCGCCAGCAGCCTTGGGACTGAGGGGCACTATGGCTACACCTTC. Translation: CASSLGTEGHYGYTF.

The genes are TRBV12-3 or TRBV12-4 and TRBJ2-1; D ambiguous. The germline V and J ends were trimmed by 4 bases and 6 bases, with 10 bases remaining between them. The CDR3 runs 13 residues. This CDR3 is CASSSGDGNEQFF. The CDR3, as DNA: TGTGCCAGCAGTTCGGGTGACGGCAATGAGCAGTTCTTC.

Only a few counts were recorded for this clonotype. This chain's CDR3 is CASSWAGSGANVLTF. DNA for the CDR3: TGTGCCAGCAGCTGGGCGGGCTCTGGGGCCAACGTCCTGACTTTC. This rearrangement joins TRBV12-3 or TRBV12-4 to TRBJ2-6; the D gene is possibly TRBD2 (5 bases). The CDR3 consists of 15 residues. Trimming removed 6 bases at V and 0 bases at J, with 9 bases between.

This clonotype was observed at least ten times. V usage is TRBV7-8 and J usage is TRBJ1-5, with no clear D. Per germline, CDR1 SGHVS and CDR2 FQNEAQ. The CDR3 extends over 15 amino acids. The V gene lost 1 base and the J gene lost 0 bases, with 7 bases spanning the gap. The CDR3 here is CASSLGVGSNQPQHF. The CDR3 nucleotides are TGTGCCAGCAGCTTAGGGGTCGGTAGCAATCAGCCCCAGCATTTT.

The gene calls are TRBV18 and TRBJ2-5; no definite D call. The CDR3 is made up of 16 amino acids. Germline V gene sequence: CDR1 KGHSH, CDR2 LQKENI. The V end lost 2 bases, the J end lost 4 bases, and 17 bases lay between the germline ends. CDR3 coding DNA: TGTGCCAGCTCACCAACCTATGACAACGGGCGAGAGACCCAGTACTTC. Protein sequence: CASSPTYDNGRETQYF.

There are a few counts of this clonotype. This chain joins TRBV27 and TRBJ1-2; 7 bases are shared with TRBD1. Trimming at V came to 3 bases and at J to 3 bases, leaving 1 base not matched to a gene. Per germline, CDR1 MNHEY and CDR2 SMNVEV (reference sequence). The CDR3 loop spans 13 amino acids. The CDR3 loop reads CASSFGQDYGYTF. The CDR3 nucleotides read TGTGCCAGCAGTTTCGGACAGGACTATGGCTACACCTTC.

The chain employs TRBV19 and TRBJ2-5; D gene unclear. The V end was cut by 10 bases, the J end by 3 bases, with 12 bases between. The CDR3 contains 12 residues. Germline V gene data show CDR1 as LNHDA and CDR2 as SQIVND (reference sequence). The CDR3 here is CATSGPEETQYF. CDR3 sequence (DNA): TGTGCCACTTCCGGGCCTGAAGAGACCCAGTACTTC.

CDR3 amino acids: CASSLLAGGMDEQFF. The CDR3 nucleotides read TGCGCCAGCAGCCTACTAGCGGGAGGCATGGATGAGCAGTTCTTC. The gene calls are TRBV4-1 and TRBJ2-1, with 12 bases that match TRBD2. The CDR3 totals 15 residues. The germline gives CDR1 MGHRA, CDR2 YSYEKL. The V segment lost 4 bases and the J segment 8 bases; nucleotides outside the gene matches: 6.

The chain is built from TRBV19 and TRBJ2-7; D possibly uses TRBD1 or TRBD2 (6 bases each). V was trimmed by 3 bases and J by 2 bases, leaving 11 bases between them. The CDR3 extends over 14 amino acids. Per the germline V gene, CDR1 is LNHDA and CDR2 is SQIVND (reference sequence). For the CDR3, the DNA is TGTGCCAGTAGTATTGGAGGGGGAACCTACGAGCAGTACTTC. Encoded protein: CASSIGGGTYEQYF.

The V gene is TRBV29-1, the J gene TRBJ1-2; D unresolved. CDR3 length: 14 amino acids. CDR1 is SQVTM, CDR2 ANQGSEA, per germline. Trimming shortened V by 4 bases and J by 4 bases, and 16 bases separated the two germline ends. DNA for the CDR3: TGCAGCGTTGTCGGGTCAGGCGAAACCTATGGCTACACCTTC. Protein product: CSVVGSGETYGYTF.

This clonotype was recorded a few times. The chain joins TRBV28 to TRBJ2-7; 7 bases fit TRBD2. Per the germline V gene, CDR1 is MDHEN and CDR2 is SYDVKM. The CDR3 is 14 amino acids. Unmatched junction bases numbered 8, after V lost 6 bases and J lost 3 bases. In DNA, the CDR3 is TGTGCCAGCAGCTGGGAGGGGTTGAGCTACGAGCAGTACTTC. This encodes CASSWEGLSYEQYF.

The table lists this clonotype with many counts. The V call is TRBV29-1, the J call TRBJ1-1; no reliable D call. Germline V gene lookup returns CDR1 SQVTM and CDR2 ANQGSEA. This CDR3 comprises 14 residues. The germline V and J ends were trimmed by 5 bases and 1 base, with 14 bases remaining between them. The CDR3 DNA reads as TGCAGCGTTTCCGCAATAGGAAAGAACACTGAAGCTTTCTTT. It yields the protein CSVSAIGKNTEAFF. Filled out from reference TRBV29-1 and TRBJ1-1, the complete variable domain reads SAVISQKPSRDICQRGTSLTIQCQVDSQVTMMFWYRQQPGQSLTLIATANQGSEATYESGFVIDKFPISRPNLTFSTLTVSNMSPEDSSIYLCSVSAIGKNTEAFFGQGTRLTVV.

This clonotype was detected a few times. The V gene is TRBV6-1, the J gene TRBJ2-1; D unresolved. The CDR3 length is 13 residues. V was clipped by 0 bases and J by 8 bases, with 8 bases between them. Per the germline V gene, CDR1 is MNHNS and CDR2 is SASEGT. The CDR3 region is CASSEAHRDEQFF. CDR3 DNA: TGTGCCAGCAGTGAAGCGCATAGGGATGAGCAGTTCTTC.

The V and J genes are TRBV6-2 or TRBV6-3 and TRBJ2-1; D ambiguous. Looked up from germline, CDR1 is MNHEY and CDR2 is SVGEGT. The CDR3 contains 13 residues. V was shortened by 6 bases and J by 6 bases, with 12 bases between the two germline ends. The CDR3 is CASSFLDSNEQFF. The CDR3 region has the DNA TGTGCCAGCAGCTTCCTAGATTCCAATGAGCAGTTCTTC.

This clonotype was detected only a few times. V gene TRBV7-6 combines with J gene TRBJ1-4; D gene uncertain. This CDR3 spans 16 amino acids. V gave up 1 base and J gave up 3 bases, with 12 bases separating them. Germline assignment: CDR1 SGHVS and CDR2 FNYEAQ. This CDR3 reads CASSLEYLRANEKLFF. The CDR3 nucleotides read TGTGCCAGCAGCTTAGAGTATCTGAGAGCTAATGAAAAACTGTTTTTT.

This chain connects TRBV5-1 to TRBJ2-1, with D maybe TRBD1 (5 bases). Between the trimmed V and J ends, which lost 0 bases and 8 bases, there was a span of 12 bases. CDR1 SGHRS and CDR2 YFSETQ come from the germline V gene. The CDR3 spans 14 residues. The CDR3 bases are TGCGCCAGCAGCTTGGGGCAGGGCGTATATGAGCAGTTCTTC. Protein sequence: CASSLGQGVYEQFF.

The V gene is TRBV24-1, the J gene TRBJ2-1; TRBD2 matches 9 bases. The CDR3 length is 15 residues. Germline values: CDR1 KGHDR, CDR2 SFDVKD. V dropped 9 bases and J dropped 3; count of bases not matched to a gene: 8. CDR3 in DNA: TGTGCCACCTCCCTAGGGACTAGCAACTACAATGAGCAGTTCTTC. Translation: CATSLGTSNYNEQFF.

The chain links TRBV20-1 to TRBJ2-4, with 9 bases lining up with TRBD1. This CDR3 contains 15 residues. Germline V CDR1 and CDR2: DFQATT, SNEGSKA (reference sequence). Trimming at V came to 6 bases and at J to 0 bases, leaving 6 bases not matched to a gene. CDR3 sequence: CSARGQGLAKNIQYF. The CDR3 region has the DNA TGCAGTGCCAGGGGACAGGGCTTAGCCAAAAACATTCAGTACTTC.

This clonotype was seen ten or more times. The rearrangement links TRBV7-9 to TRBJ1-4, with D maybe TRBD1 (5 bases). CDR3 size: 17 residues. Germline values: CDR1 SEHNR, CDR2 FQNEAQ (reference sequence). V lost 4 bases and J 0 bases, leaving 15 bases between the germline ends. CDR3 sequence (DNA): TGTGCCAGCAGCTCGACACGCGCGGGGGCAACTAATGAAAAACTGTTTTTT. It translates to CASSSTRAGATNEKLFF.

Only a few counts were recorded for this clonotype. The chain has TRBV6-5 and TRBJ2-1, with 9 bases matching TRBD1. The CDR3 runs to 13 residues. Trimming removed 2 bases from V and 10 bases from J; junction bases left unmatched: 3. The germline V gene has CDR1 MNHEY and CDR2 SVGAGI. CDR3 in DNA: TGTGCCAGCAGTTACCCTGGGACAGGGGAGCAGTTCTTC. Amino acids: CASSYPGTGEQFF.

This clonotype has just a few counts. The J gene is TRBJ2-3, the V gene TRBV7-9, with D perhaps matching TRBD2 (6 bases). V was pared by 6 bases and J by 4 bases, with 8 bases between. Germline CDR1 and CDR2: SEHNR and FQNEAQ (reference sequence). This CDR3 region has 12 residues. The CDR3 nucleotides read TGTGCCAGCAGGATAGCGGCAGATACGCAGTATTTT. It yields the protein CASRIAADTQYF.

The table lists this clonotype with a few counts. CDR3 loop: CASSQDQGVDTEAFF. CDR3 sequence (DNA): TGCGCCAGCAGCCAAGACCAGGGGGTGGACACTGAAGCTTTCTTT. The rearrangement links TRBV4-1 to TRBJ1-1; 7 bases fit TRBD1. The CDR3 is made up of 15 amino acids. V shed 0 bases and J 3 bases; nucleotides not matched to a gene: 4. Germline CDR1 reads MGHRA; CDR2 reads YSYEKL.

This chain connects TRBV7-9 to TRBJ2-1, with D possibly being TRBD1 or TRBD2 (6 bases each). This CDR3 has 13 amino acids. Trimming pared 5 bases from V and 6 bases from J, leaving 11 bases between. The germline V gene encodes CDR1 SEHNR and CDR2 FQNEAQ (reference sequence). The CDR3 region has the DNA TGTGCCAGCAGCCGGGGGCGAAGCAATGAGCAGTTCTTC. Translation gives CASSRGRSNEQFF.